Following are 2 T cell receptor beta chains from one sample sequenced in a study of shared clonotypes between healthy human individuals. The assay was immunoSEQ multiplex PCR, and TCRdb's table has in-frame clones only and misses some. The sample shows about 1,900,000 clones, about 95% of them seen only once. The naive CD8 subset, CD45RO-negative cells positively selected for CCR7, excluded terminally differentiated effector memory CD45RA+ cells. Sequenced sample: naive CD8+ T cells sorted from blood. The receptor set was obtained from a man younger than 35 in good health.

The V call is TRBV7-3, the J call TRBJ2-7, with TRBD2 identical over 7 bases. This CDR3 is 17 amino acids long. Germline loops: CDR1 SGHTA, CDR2 FQGTGA. V dropped 5 bases and J dropped 6; count of bases not matched to a gene: 19. DNA for the CDR3: TGTGCCAGCAGCCTCTATCCCGGCCTAGCGGATTTCTCCGAGCAGTACTTC. Residues: CASSLYPGLADFSEQYF.

V and J are TRBV6-5 and TRBJ2-1; perhaps TRBD1 as D (5 bases). The CDR3 length is 13 residues. V lost 4 bases, J lost 5 bases, and 9 bases lay in between. Germline lookup yields CDR1 MNHEY and CDR2 SVGAGI. The CDR3 DNA sequence: TGTGCCAGCAGTTTCCGACAGAACAATGAGCAGTTCTTC. Its protein product is CASSFRQNNEQFF.